This TCR beta chain was found in a study of blood T cell repertoires in COVID-19. Study background: Acute and convalescent COVID-19 specimens originated in the United States, Italy and Spain.

Generated by immunoSEQ multiplex PCR, the TCRdb table keeps only in-frame clones and is missing some. The table has some 75,000 clones, 75% to 90% seen once; the top ten hold about 6%. Specimen: peripheral blood. This TCR was sampled from a man older than 75 with COVID-19, enrolled during active disease.

The CDR3 DNA sequence: TGTGCCATCAGTGAGTTCGGACAGGGTCGGGGCGAGCAGTACTTC. Protein product: CAISEFGQGRGEQYF. The chain has TRBV10-3 and TRBJ2-7; TRBD1 aligns across 8 bases. The CDR3 length is 15 residues. J lost 6 bases, V lost 1 base, and 8 bases had no gene match. Germline lookup yields CDR1 ENHRY and CDR2 SYGVKD.